Shown below are 5 T cell receptor beta chains from a single sample sequenced in a study of OX40 agonist ivuxolimab in advanced cancers. The repertoire was sequenced with immunoSEQ multiplex PCR; TCRdb's copy has only in-frame clones and lacks some. The table has some 52,000 clones, around 80% seen once; the top ten hold around an eighth. The starting material was CD4+ or CD8+ T cells sorted from blood, obtained in a trial of the OX40 agonist ivuxolimab. The receptors originated from an adult with an advanced solid tumor such as melanoma, head and neck, liver or kidney cancer.

This clone was found a few times. The chain is built from TRBV9 and TRBJ1-2; TRBD1 agrees at 7 bases. Per germline, CDR1 SGDLS and CDR2 YYNGEE. The CDR3 length is 15 residues. Unmatched junction bases numbered 11, after V lost 2 bases and J lost 7 bases. The CDR3 DNA follows: TGTGCCAGCAGCGTCGGAGGGGGCGCATTTGGTGGCTACACCTTC. Protein product: CASSVGGGAFGGYTF.

The chain joins TRBV21-1 to TRBJ2-3; TRBD1 is the table's D call, not checked against the DNA. TRBV21-1 is a pseudogene. The CDR3 extends over 16 amino acids. CDR3 protein: CASSILGTGGKDTQYF. As DNA, the CDR3 is TGTGCCAGCAGCATCCTTGGGACAGGGGGCAAAGATACGCAGTATTTT.

V usage is TRBV18 and J usage is TRBJ2-1; TRBD2 aligns across 11 bases. The germline V gene has CDR1 KGHSH and CDR2 LQKENI. CDR3 length: 15 residues. V lost 4 bases to trimming and J lost 2 bases; unmatched junction nucleotides: 1. CDR3 sequence: CASSLAGGPYNEQFF. The CDR3 DNA is TGTGCCAGCTCACTAGCGGGGGGGCCCTACAATGAGCAGTTCTTC.

The chain has TRBV7-2 and TRBJ2-1, with TRBD2 identical over 10 bases. J was trimmed by 6 bases and V by 5 bases; bases with no gene match: 10. The CDR3 sequence is 16 residues long. From germline, CDR1 is SGHTA and CDR2 FQGNSA. In nucleotides, the CDR3 is TGTGCCAGCAGCCTAGATAGCGGGGGGTCCGCCAATGAGCAGTTCTTC. Translating gives CASSLDSGGSANEQFF.

This sequence joins TRBV19 and TRBJ1-5; D is undetermined. The CDR3 totals 13 residues. Germline V CDR1 and CDR2: LNHDA, SQIVND (reference sequence). The V gene lost 3 bases and the J gene lost 2 bases, with 5 bases spanning the gap. The CDR3, as DNA: TGTGCCAGTAGTATTAGGCGCAATCAGCCCCAGCATTTT. It codes for CASSIRRNQPQHF.